Sequencing of this T cell receptor (beta chain) was carried out in a study of shared clonotypes between healthy human individuals. Looking at the study overall: Researchers assigned three CD4 naive, three CD4 memory, two CD8 naive and one CD8 memory plate to each donor. Findings and limits, study-wide: All-four-donor shared clonotypes had higher generation probabilities than non-shared clonotypes did.

V was shortened by 3 bases and J by 0 bases, with 9 bases between the two germline ends. This CDR3 has 14 amino acids. CDR1 KGHSH and CDR2 LQKENI come from the germline V gene. As handled by the study authors: Junction-only sequences without quality scores came from ImmunoSEQ, so filtering differed. This table comes from immunoSEQ multiplex PCR, and its TCRdb copy is limited to in-frame clones, with some not included. The V and J calls and the clone size are those of that table, but D and trimming were determined from the DNA. The data hold 2,500,000 or so clones, with about 92% observed a single time. A remark on this clone: The antigen remains undetermined. Other nucleotide sequences from this sample produce the same CDR3.

V gene TRBV18 combines with J gene TRBJ2-7; D is possibly TRBD2 (6 bases). This clonotype was sampled from a man aged 18 to 30 in good health. The specimen was naive CD4+ T cells sorted from blood. Subset denoted: CD45RA+ positively selected. CDR3 sequence (DNA): TGTGCCAGCTCACCCCCCGGGAGCTCCTACGAGCAGTACTTC. Translated, it gives CASSPPGSSYEQYF.